This entry lists 7 T cell receptor beta chains sequenced from one sample in a study of T-cell reconstitution after alpha-beta-depleted transplantation in children. A TCRbeta library incorporating unique molecular identifiers was prepared. TCRdb reprocessed the PCR reads via MiXCR and lists one record per CDR3 protein. The data contain 500,000 or so distinct CDR3 sequences, about 31% of them singletons. Specimen: PBMCs from the stem cell graft donor, collected from the stem cell graft. Receptors were obtained from a human donor who donated a stem cell graft to a child with aplastic anemia.

This chain connects TRBV11-1 to TRBJ2-5; TRBD2 agrees at 10 bases. The trim removed 5 bases at V and 8 bases at J, leaving 20 bases unmatched. Germline loops: CDR1 SGHAT, CDR2 FQDESV (reference sequence). The CDR3 is 18 amino acids. The CDR3 DNA reads as TGTGCCAGCAGCACGACCGGGACTAGCGATCCAAAGGGAGGTACCCAGTACTTC. It translates to CASSTTGTSDPKGGTQYF.

This chain's CDR3 is CASSPRTGRTGRPYEQYF. CDR3 in DNA: TGTGCCAGCAGCCCTAGGACTGGACGGACAGGGAGGCCCTACGAGCAGTACTTC. The chain carries TRBV7-8 and TRBJ2-7, with 8 bases fitting TRBD1. Looked up from germline, CDR1 is SGHVS and CDR2 is FQNEAQ. After removal of 5 bases from V and 2 bases from J, the junction contained 17 bases not matched to a gene. The CDR3 runs 18 residues. The whole variable domain, remainder taken from reference TRBV7-8 and TRBJ2-7, is GAGVSQSPRYKVAKRGQDVALRCDPISGHVSLFWYQQALGQGPEFLTYFQNEAQLDKSGLPSDRFFAERPEGSVSTLKIQRTQQEDSAVYLCASSPRTGRTGRPYEQYFGPGTRLTVT.

This clonotype was seen a handful of times. This chain connects TRBV30 to TRBJ1-1; D may be TRBD1 (5 bases). Trimming shortened V by 5 bases and J by 0 bases, and 13 bases separated the two germline ends. This CDR3 has 14 amino acids. Germline V gene data show CDR1 as GTSNPN and CDR2 as SVGIG (reference sequence). The CDR3, as DNA: TGTGCCTGGGTTCGTGGCAGGGTGAACACTGAAGCTTTCTTT. Translated: CAWVRGRVNTEAFF.

The chain combines TRBV4-1 with TRBJ1-6, with D perhaps matching TRBD1 (5 bases). The CDR3 has 18 amino acids. V shed 1 base and J shed 0 bases, with 13 bases lying between them. CDR1 is MGHRA and CDR2 is YSYEKL in the germline V gene. CDR3 sequence (DNA): TGCGCCAGCAGCCAAGGGGCAGGGCCCAGCTCCTATAATTCACCCCTCCACTTT. Encoded protein: CASSQGAGPSSYNSPLHF.

J is TRBJ1-5 and V is TRBV6-1; D unresolved. Between the trimmed V and J ends, which lost 5 bases and 0 bases, there was a span of 8 bases. The CDR3 totals 14 residues. Germline V gene sequence: CDR1 MNHNS, CDR2 SASEGT. The CDR3 nucleotides read TGTGCCAGCAGTCCCGTCTCTAGCAATCAGCCCCAGCATTTT. Translation gives CASSPVSSNQPQHF.

The rearrangement joins TRBV29-1 to TRBJ2-5; no clear D gene. Germline assignment: CDR1 SQVTM and CDR2 ANQGSEA. Trimming shortened V by 4 bases and J by 3 bases, and 15 bases separated the two germline ends. This CDR3 is 14 amino acids long. The CDR3: CSVGADGREETQYF. The CDR3, as DNA: TGCAGCGTTGGGGCTGATGGACGAGAAGAGACCCAGTACTTC.

A few counts support this clonotype. The chain joins TRBV30 to TRBJ2-1; possibly TRBD1 or TRBD2 for D (5 bases each). The V and J ends lost 0 bases and 9 bases respectively, with 12 bases between them. Germline V gene sequence: CDR1 GTSNPN, CDR2 SVGIG (reference sequence). The CDR3 runs 13 residues. The CDR3 sequence: CAWSVTPGPEQFF. DNA for the CDR3: TGTGCCTGGAGTGTCACCCCGGGACCTGAGCAGTTCTTC.